The next 29 T cell receptor beta chains were all read from a single sample in a study of cytomegalovirus exposure and HLA in healthy donors (dated by TCRdb to between 2016 and 2019). Library generation was performed with the immunoSEQ multiplex PCR assay. For the multiplex PCR, a mixture combining 60 forward primers for TCR Vbeta segments and 13 reverse primers for TCR Jbeta segments was used. TCRdb took this table from immuneACCESS and kept in-frame rearrangements with V and J called. Such tables lack part of the clones; where checked against another copy, unresolved V genes explain under half of the gap, and the rest is unexplained. Recorded for this sample are 150,000 to 200,000 clones; around 80% of them occurred a single time. Around 1.4% of the sample goes to the ten largest clones. The sequenced sample consisted of PBMCs. The receptor source for this set is a girl aged 5-17 years in good health and CMV-seropositive.

The V gene is TRBV7-2, the J gene TRBJ1-2; 9 nucleotides line up with TRBD1. CDR3 size: 11 residues. CDR1 and CDR2 (germline): SGHTA, FQGNSA. The CDR3 protein is CAGWTGDGYTF. The CDR3 DNA follows: TGTGCAGGTTGGACAGGGGATGGCTACACCTTC.

This clone has just a few counts. The junction shows a germline mismatch at one end, possibly a read error. V usage is TRBV6-1 and J usage is TRBJ1-1, with a weak D call TRBD1 (6 bases). This CDR3 is 13 amino acids long. Germline V lookup: CDR1 MNHNS, CDR2 SASEGT. The CDR3 region is CASSEQRLRRQDF. The CDR3 DNA is TGTGCCAGCAGTGAACAAAGGTTAAGGAGACAGGACTTT.

CDR3 sequence: CASSPERVSYNEQFF. CDR3 DNA: TGTGCCAGCAGCCCGGAGCGGGTTTCCTACAATGAGCAGTTCTTC. The V call is TRBV5-4, the J call TRBJ2-1; D possibly corresponds to TRBD2 (6 bases). Trimming shortened V by 4 bases and J by 1 base, and 12 bases separated the two germline ends. This CDR3 contains 15 residues. Germline V gives CDR1 SGHNT, CDR2 YYREEE (reference sequence).

This clone was recorded once. The rearrangement uses TRBV10-3 and TRBJ1-5; maybe TRBD1 (6 bases). Trimming shortened V by 4 bases and J by 4 bases, and 14 bases separated the two germline ends. Germline V gene data show CDR1 as ENHRY and CDR2 as SYGVKD. This CDR3 comprises 15 residues. CDR3 nucleotide sequence: TGTGCCATCAGTGCAGGCAGGGGATTTAATCAGCCCCAGCATTTT. It specifies CAISAGRGFNQPQHF.

The chain recombines TRBV7-9 with TRBJ1-2; 8 bases align to TRBD1. This CDR3 region has 15 residues. The germline V gene encodes CDR1 SEHNR and CDR2 FQNEAQ (reference sequence). The J segment lost 8 bases and the V segment lost 0 bases, leaving 8 bases of the junction unmatched. The CDR3 spells CASSLARQGIGGYTF. CDR3 DNA sequence: TGTGCCAGCAGCTTAGCGAGACAGGGGATCGGGGGCTACACCTTC.

This rearrangement joins TRBV5-1 to TRBJ2-7; D not resolved. Trimming left V 4 bases short and J 8 bases short, with 19 bases between. The germline gives CDR1 SGHRS, CDR2 YFSETQ. The CDR3 covers 14 residues. CDR3 coding DNA: TGCGCCAGCAGCCCCCAGGCGACCGAGAACAAGCAGTACTTC. This codes for CASSPQATENKQYF.

The chain has TRBV7-2 and TRBJ2-2; no reliable D call. Trimming stripped 1 base from V and 4 bases from J, with 7 bases between. There are 14 residues in the CDR3. Per germline, CDR1 SGHTA and CDR2 FQGNSA. The CDR3: CASSLVAVTGELFF. As DNA, the CDR3 is TGTGCCAGCAGCTTAGTGGCAGTCACCGGGGAGCTGTTTTTT.

The chain joins TRBV6-1 to TRBJ1-4; D is possibly TRBD1 (5 bases). Trimming shortened V by 6 bases and J by 7 bases, and 18 bases separated the two germline ends. Germline CDR1 MNHNS, CDR2 SASEGT. The CDR3 is made up of 15 amino acids. The CDR3 reads CASRTVQGSGEKLFF. The CDR3 region has the DNA TGTGCCAGCAGGACAGTCCAGGGATCTGGTGAAAAACTGTTTTTT.

This sequence joins TRBV5-1 and TRBJ1-2; tentative D call: TRBD1 (5 bases). V was clipped by 0 bases and J by 4 bases, with 13 bases between them. Per the germline V gene, CDR1 is SGHRS and CDR2 is YFSETQ. The CDR3 loop spans 15 amino acids. The CDR3 coding sequence is TGCGCCAGCAGCTTGGCCTGGGGCGCGCGCTATGGCTACACCTTC. Protein product: CASSLAWGARYGYTF.

This CDR3 is CASRNSGARTDTQYF. Here the CDR3 DNA reads TGTGCCAGCAGAAATAGCGGAGCCCGCACAGATACGCAGTATTTT. The chain is built from TRBV5-4 and TRBJ2-3; tentatively, D is TRBD2 (6 bases). The CDR3 loop spans 15 amino acids. The V gene's germline CDR1 is SGHNT and CDR2 YYREEE (reference sequence). V lost 5 bases, J lost 1 base, and 14 bases lay in between.

The genes are TRBV6-4 and TRBJ2-1; 9 bases are shared with TRBD2. Losses at the gene ends were 6 bases for V and 7 bases for J; bases not matched to a gene: 10. The CDR3 contains 15 residues. Germline values: CDR1 MRHNA, CDR2 SNTAGT. The CDR3 here is CASSPLAGEYNEQFF. In DNA, the CDR3 is TGTGCCAGCAGCCCCTTAGCGGGAGAGTATAATGAGCAGTTCTTC.

This clone was recorded once. The gene calls are TRBV7-6 and TRBJ2-3; D might be TRBD2 (6 bases). Germline V CDR1 and CDR2: SGHVS, FNYEAQ. The germline V and J ends were trimmed by 3 bases and 4 bases, with 14 bases remaining between them. The CDR3 totals 15 residues. The CDR3 DNA reads TGTGCCAGCAGCTTTACAGCGGGTGGCCCAGATACGCAGTATTTT. Translation: CASSFTAGGPDTQYF.

V is TRBV10-3 and J is TRBJ2-5; 7 bases agree with TRBD1. The CDR3 totals 15 residues. Trimming removed 5 bases from V and 2 bases from J; junction bases left unmatched: 8. The germline CDR1 and CDR2 sequences are ENHRY and SYGVKD. The CDR3 sequence: CAISTSQGPQETQYF. The CDR3 nucleotides read TGTGCCATCAGTACCTCACAGGGGCCTCAAGAGACCCAGTACTTC.

This clone was picked up a small number of times. The chain carries TRBV6-1 and TRBJ2-3; 10 positions agree with TRBD2. The CDR3 totals 17 residues. The germline gives CDR1 MNHNS, CDR2 SASEGT. V dropped 3 bases and J dropped 2; count of bases not matched to a gene: 8. The CDR3 protein is CASSDSIGLAVTDTQYF. In nucleotides, the CDR3 is TGTGCCAGCAGTGATTCCATAGGACTAGCGGTCACAGATACGCAGTATTTT.

The chain couples TRBV30 to TRBJ2-7; D is undetermined. Trimming took 2 bases from V and 5 from J, leaving 4 bases between them. Germline CDR1 is GTSNPN and CDR2 is SVGIG (reference sequence). CDR3 size: 10 residues. CDR3 DNA: TGTGCCTGGAGTCGGGACGAGCAGTACTTC. Translated, it gives CAWSRDEQYF. The entire variable domain, with the rest obtained from reference TRBV30 and TRBJ2-7, is as follows: SQTIHQWPATLVQPVGSPLSLECTVEGTSNPNLYWYRQAAGRGLQLLFYSVGIGQISSEVPQNLSASRPQDRQFILSSKKLLLSDSGFYLCAWSRDEQYFGPGTRLTVT.

To note about this clone: The junction shows a germline mismatch at one end, possibly a read error. This sample also contains other DNA sequences that code for the same CDR3. The chain carries TRBV27 and TRBJ1-1; 9 bases match TRBD1. The CDR3 is made up of 12 amino acids. Germline CDR1 reads MNHEY; CDR2 reads SMNVEV (reference sequence). The CDR3: CASSETGGQFLF. The CDR3 region has the DNA TGTGCCAGCTCTGAAACAGGGGGCCAGTTTCTTTTT.

In nucleotides, the CDR3 is TGTGCCAGCAGCTTCGTCGGGACAGGATACGTTGATGAGCAGTTCTTC. Translation gives CASSFVGTGYVDEQFF. This rearrangement joins TRBV7-9 to TRBJ2-1, with TRBD1 matching over 8 bases. The V segment lost 3 bases and the J segment 8 bases; nucleotides outside the gene matches: 12. This CDR3 contains 16 residues. The germline V gene encodes CDR1 SEHNR and CDR2 FQNEAQ (reference sequence).

This rearrangement joins TRBV4-1 to TRBJ1-4; D is perhaps TRBD1 (6 bases). Germline V gene lookup returns CDR1 MGHRA and CDR2 YSYEKL. The CDR3 runs 14 residues. Between the trimmed V and J ends, which lost 4 bases and 9 bases, there was a span of 15 bases. The CDR3 DNA follows: TGCGCCAGCAGCCCTCCTTTGGACAGTAAAAAACTGTTTTTT. As protein: CASSPPLDSKKLFF.

The rearrangement uses TRBV7-9 and TRBJ1-4; the match to TRBD1 covers 8 bases. The CDR3 extends over 15 amino acids. Germline V CDR1 and CDR2: SEHNR, FQNEAQ (reference sequence). Trimming took 5 bases from V and 6 from J; bases not matched to a gene: 8. For the CDR3, the DNA is TGTGCCAGCAGCGTTGACAGGGGTTTGGATGAAAAACTGTTTTTT. It is translated as CASSVDRGLDEKLFF.

This sequence joins TRBV29-1 and TRBJ1-1; the D is unclear. CDR1 SQVTM and CDR2 ANQGSEA come from the germline V gene. V shed 3 bases and J shed 1 base, with 12 bases lying between them. This CDR3 is 14 amino acids long. CDR3 protein: CSVDDRATNTEAFF. Written as DNA, the CDR3 is TGCAGCGTTGATGATCGTGCTACGAACACTGAAGCTTTCTTT.

This clone appeared a few times. The chain employs TRBV5-1 and TRBJ1-2, with TRBD1 matching 7 bases. Per germline, CDR1 SGHRS and CDR2 YFSETQ. The J segment lost 2 bases and the V segment lost 1 base, leaving 5 bases of the junction unmatched. The CDR3 is 15 amino acids. DNA of the CDR3: TGCGCCAGCAGCTTGACCCCGGGACAGAACTATGGCTACACCTTC. It yields the protein CASSLTPGQNYGYTF.

V usage is TRBV29-1 and J usage is TRBJ2-7; D ambiguous. Germline loops: CDR1 SQVTM, CDR2 ANQGSEA. The CDR3 spans 11 residues. V lost 5 bases to trimming and J lost 3 bases, with 8 bases between them. Written as DNA, the CDR3 is TGCAGCGTTCTTGCCAGCTACGAGCAGTACTTC. Protein product: CSVLASYEQYF.

The chain carries TRBV27 and TRBJ2-3; TRBD2 agrees at 7 bases. The V gene end was trimmed by 6 bases and the J gene end by 2 bases; junction bases not matched to a gene: 5. The CDR3 contains 14 residues. Germline values: CDR1 MNHEY, CDR2 SMNVEV (reference sequence). As DNA, the CDR3 is TGTGCCAGCAGAAGGGAGGGGACCACAGATACGCAGTATTTT. Its translation is CASRREGTTDTQYF.

V usage is TRBV19 and J usage is TRBJ2-1, with D unclear. V was clipped by 5 bases and J by 6 bases, with 11 bases between them. The CDR3 length is 13 residues. Germline CDR1 reads LNHDA; CDR2 reads SQIVND (reference sequence). CDR3 protein: CASSEILFNEQFF. DNA of the CDR3: TGTGCCAGTAGTGAAATACTATTCAATGAGCAGTTCTTC.

This chain links TRBV2 with TRBJ1-2; a weak D match, TRBD1 (5 bases). V was trimmed by 3 bases and J by 8 bases, leaving 10 bases between them. The germline CDR1 and CDR2 sequences are SNHLY and FYNNEI. The CDR3 runs to 12 residues. DNA for the CDR3: TGTGCCAGCAGTGACCGACAGACCGGCTACACCTTC. It is translated as CASSDRQTGYTF.

The chain carries TRBV6-6 and TRBJ2-7; 15 nucleotides agree with TRBD2. J gave up 3 bases and V 5 bases, and 5 bases lay outside the gene matches. This CDR3 spans 16 amino acids. The germline CDR1 and CDR2 sequences are MNHNY and SVGAGI (reference sequence). The CDR3 spells CASSPRTSGRGYEQYF. The CDR3 DNA is TGTGCCAGCAGTCCACGGACTAGCGGGAGGGGCTACGAGCAGTACTTC.

The rearrangement links TRBV5-6 to TRBJ1-1; D may be TRBD1 (5 bases). This CDR3 is built from 15 residues. The germline V and J ends were trimmed by 2 bases and 3 bases, with 14 bases remaining between them. Germline CDR1 and CDR2: SGHDT and YYEEEE. In DNA, the CDR3 is TGTGCCAGCAGCTTAGCGGGACGGGGATACACTGAAGCTTTCTTT. Protein product: CASSLAGRGYTEAFF. Looking up the rest from reference TRBV5-6 and TRBJ1-1 gives the full variable domain: DAGVTQSPTHLIKTRGQQVTLRCSPKSGHDTVSWYQQALGQGPQFIFQYYEEEERQRGNFPDRFSGHQFPNYSSELNVNALLLGDSALYLCASSLAGRGYTEAFFGQGTRLTVV.

This clone was observed a single time. The rearrangement links TRBV29-1 to TRBJ2-5; weak D call: TRBD2 (7 bases). V lost 2 bases and J 1 base, leaving 11 bases between the germline ends. This CDR3 has 14 residues. The germline CDR1 and CDR2 sequences are SQVTM and ANQGSEA. The CDR3 DNA sequence: TGCAGCGTTGAAAGGGGGGGCCCCCAAGAGACCCAGTACTTC. Translated, it gives CSVERGGPQETQYF.

The chain recombines TRBV6-4 with TRBJ2-3, with 9 bases aligning to TRBD2. Germline-derived CDR1 and CDR2 are MRHNA and SNTAGT. The junction had 5 bases not matched to a gene; V was cut back by 2 bases and J by 5 bases. The CDR3 runs 15 residues. In nucleotides, the CDR3 is TGTGCCAGCAGTGACATGCGGGAGGGCATAGATACGCAGTATTTT. It encodes CASSDMREGIDTQYF.